This T cell receptor beta chain is drawn from a study of cytomegalovirus exposure and HLA in healthy donors. Study observations and caveats: What a later analysis reportedly showed was that an Asian-associated ancestry cluster had fewer N-insertions than the approximately 720-donor mean. Available immune exposure information was restricted to CMV serostatus only. Previous analysis showed most TCR beta V segments were productive about 87% or about 30% of the time.

In regard to this clone: What it binds is not known.

A multiplex PCR was run with 60 Vbeta primers and 13 Jbeta primers. Clones were read by immunoSEQ multiplex PCR, and TCRdb kept only the in-frame ones, dropping some. The repertoire has some 98,000 clones, roughly 10% of them found once; the top ten carry about 5%. The CDR3 loop spans 14 amino acids. Germline CDR1 reads SGHTA; CDR2 reads FQGNSA. V gave up 4 bases and J gave up 3 bases, with 13 bases separating them. Healthy bone marrow donors formed the donor group. The source is a man in his forties or fifties in good health and CMV-seropositive. Sequencing input: PBMCs. The V and J genes are TRBV7-2 and TRBJ2-7; D might be TRBD2 (5 bases). The CDR3 reads CASSSGSVRYEQYF. DNA of the CDR3: TGTGCCAGCAGCTCGGGATCGGTTCGCTACGAGCAGTACTTC. The variable domain in full, completed from reference TRBV7-2 and TRBJ2-7, reads GAGVSQSPSNKVTEKGKDVELRCDPISGHTALYWYRQSLGQGLEFLIYFQGNSAPDKSGLPSDRFSAERTGGSVSTLTIQRTQQEDSAVYLCASSSGSVRYEQYFGPGTRLTVT.